This T cell receptor (beta chain) was documented in a study of early T cells in non-severe SARS-CoV-2 infection. Germline V gene lookup returns CDR1 SGHTA and CDR2 FQGTGA. This CDR3 region has 12 residues. The V end lost 6 bases, the J end lost 9 bases, and 12 bases lay between the germline ends. The library protocol tagged individual cDNA molecules with unique molecular identifiers. From the 5' RACE reads, TCRdb called clonotypes with MiXCR, one entry per CDR3 protein. Counted here are 26,000 or so distinct CDR3 sequences, about 4.5% occurring once; the ten biggest clones make up 4.5% to 7%. Ten or more counts support this clonotype.

The receptor was derived from an adult who was a healthcare worker with PCR-confirmed SARS-CoV-2 infection or an uninfected control (not recorded which). The source material was whole blood, sampled at baseline. The chain couples TRBV7-3 to TRBJ2-1; D may be TRBD1 (6 bases). CDR3 amino acids: CASSSLGGEQFF. The CDR3, as DNA: TGTGCCAGCAGTTCACTAGGGGGTGAGCAGTTCTTC. Supplemented by reference TRBV7-3 and TRBJ2-1, the full variable domain reads GAGVSQTPSNKVTEKGKYVELRCDPISGHTALYWYRQSLGQGPEFLIYFQGTGAADDSGLPNDRFFAVRPEGSVSTLKIQRTERGDSAVYLCASSSLGGEQFFGPGTRLTVL.